This T cell receptor (beta chain) was captured by sequencing in a study of shared clonotypes between healthy human individuals. Study-level points and caveats: At large depth, rarefaction still showed sorted-subset sequencing to be incomplete. What limited the represented genetic and exposure-history diversity was the small number of donors. Clonotype sharing across a few donors was observed for about 5.2% of naive CD4 clonotypes.

V shed 5 bases and J shed 4 bases, with 20 bases lying between them. Per germline, CDR1 SGHTA and CDR2 FQGTGA. The CDR3 runs to 16 residues. Assay execution took place at the deep level. Sequenced by immunoSEQ multiplex PCR; TCRdb stores in-frame clones only, minus some. The sample gives 1.6 million or so clones, 96% of which show up once; roughly 1.2% is in the top ten. About this clone itself: Its specificity is not known.

The source material was naive CD4+ T cells sorted from blood. Specified subset: CD45RA+ positively selected. The receptor was derived from a man aged 25 to 45 in good health. This chain joins TRBV7-3 and TRBJ2-5, with D possibly matching TRBD2 (6 bases). CDR3 amino acids: CASSPGVSRESETQYF. The DNA for the CDR3 is TGTGCCAGCAGCCCGGGGGTGAGCCGGGAGTCAGAGACCCAGTACTTC.